This T cell receptor (beta chain) was obtained from a study of Ad26.COV2.S vaccination and SARS-CoV-2 variants (dated by TCRdb to the early 2020s). For the wider study: Donors in the vaccine arm were drawn from COV1001, a phase I-IIa trial of Ad26.COV2.S in healthy adults that was multicentre, randomized, double-blind and placebo-controlled. A total of 32 samples were included in the TCR-sequenced set, comprising roughly 20 Ad26.COV2.S vaccine recipients, 5 placebo recipients and 8 SARS-CoV-2 convalescent individuals. Participants in the trial were split at random into five groups of five each, receiving low-dose or high-dose Ad26.COV2.S once or twice, or else placebo on both occasions. Throughout the experiments and outcome assessment, investigators stayed blinded to trial group allocation. Dosing of Ad26.COV2.S was intramuscular, at either 5x10^10 or 1x10^11 viral particles, delivered as one shot or as two shots spaced 56 days apart. TCRbeta repertoire sequencing served as the tool for gauging how specific and how broad the SARS-CoV-2-reactive T cell receptors were following Ad26.COV2.S vaccination.

The treatment or condition label here, explained by the study, means: about 20 received Ad26.COV2.S at low or high dose, single or two shots; about 5 received placebo; per-sample allocation not given. For vaccine and placebo recipients, repertoires were sequenced using samples collected on day 63 after the first injection. Cohort 1b enrolled 25 adults aged 18-55 years at a single site in Boston, USA, between 29 July and 7 August 2020. As a vaccine, Ad26.COV2.S was a replication-incompetent adenovirus type 26 vector that expressed a prefusion-stabilized SARS-CoV-2 spike protein derived from the original Wuhan strain. TCRbeta CDR3 regions were sequenced with the immunoSEQ Assay. After extraction, genomic DNA underwent amplification by bias-controlled multiplex PCR, followed by high-throughput sequencing. The published analysis was carried out like this. To quantify the absolute abundance of every unique TCRbeta CDR3 region, sequences were collapsed and filtered. T cell fraction was estimated by normalization of TCRbeta template counts to usable DNA, with usable DNA being measured through amplification of reference genes present in all nucleated cells. Repertoire TCRs were annotated as SARS-CoV-2-specific when V gene, CDR3 amino acid sequence and J gene were exactly matched to a known reactive TCR set. The reference SARS-CoV-2 TCR set was derived from MIRA and filtered for enrichment in COVID-19-positive ImmuneCODE repertoires, a step that removed public or cross-reactive TCRs. Drawing on the MIRA antigens, annotated TCRs were analysed further at the level of specific ORF or position within ORF. Breadth was defined as annotated unique rearrangements over total unique productive rearrangements; depth was the summed frequency of those rearrangements. Two-sided Wilcoxon rank-sum tests were used to compare TCR breadth between groups. Drawn from immuneACCESS, this table holds only the in-frame rearrangements with V and J called that TCRdb kept. Clones are partly lost; checked studies trace under half to an unresolved V gene and leave the rest unexplained. Clone size and the V and J calls come from that table; the DNA yielded D and trimming. Present in this sample are fewer than 900,000 clones, about 89% of which were seen just once. The ten top clones hold around 1.4% of the sample.

Trimming removed 4 bases from V and 2 bases from J, leaving 12 bases between the germline ends. The CDR3 covers 14 residues, taking in both the cysteine and the phenylalanine. This entry keeps only the CDR3 DNA: 42 bases, framed from base 1. CDR1 and CDR2 are drawn from the germline V gene (reference sequence): MNHEY, SMNVEV. As to this clone: The antigen it recognizes is unknown. There are no base qualities to consult, and no much larger clone falls within one base.

Study-level results and caveats: Vaccine and placebo recipients had similar non-spike TCR breadth, a finding consistent with the vaccine containing only spike. Comparing responses between vaccine doses or regimens was not something the study was powered to do. Spike-specific TCR breadth was higher in Ad26.COV2.S recipients than in placebo recipients (P = 0.0014). Substantial breadth of spike-specific CD8+ and CD4+ T cell responses was reported after vaccination. It was noted by the authors that total T cell responses may have been underestimated by the TCR breadth and depth analyses.

The clonotype originates from a person aged 18-60 years who received the Ad26.COV2.S COVID-19 vaccine or a placebo. This chain joins TRBV27 to TRBJ2-7, with TRBD1 tentatively as D gene (6 bases match). This material consisted of peripheral blood, taken in a trial of Ad26.COV2.S vaccine versus placebo. The DNA is TGTGCCAGCAGTTCCCAGGGGATTGCCTACGAGCAGTACTTC. The translation is CASSSQGIAYEQYF.